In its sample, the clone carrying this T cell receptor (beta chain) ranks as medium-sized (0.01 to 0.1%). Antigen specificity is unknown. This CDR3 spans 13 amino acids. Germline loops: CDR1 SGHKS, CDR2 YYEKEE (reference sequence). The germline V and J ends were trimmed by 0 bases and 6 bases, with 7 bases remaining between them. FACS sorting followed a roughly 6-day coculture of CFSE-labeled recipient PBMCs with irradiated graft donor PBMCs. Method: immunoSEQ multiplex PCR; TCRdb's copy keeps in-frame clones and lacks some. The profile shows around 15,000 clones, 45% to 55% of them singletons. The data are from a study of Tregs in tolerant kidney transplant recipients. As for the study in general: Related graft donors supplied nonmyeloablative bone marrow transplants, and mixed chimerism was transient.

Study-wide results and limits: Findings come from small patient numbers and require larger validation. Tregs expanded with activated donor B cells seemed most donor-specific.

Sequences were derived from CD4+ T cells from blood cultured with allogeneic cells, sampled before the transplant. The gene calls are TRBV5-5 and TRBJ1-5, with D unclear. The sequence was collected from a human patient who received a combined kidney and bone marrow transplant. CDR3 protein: CASSLDLGQPQHF. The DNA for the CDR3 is TGTGCCAGCAGCTTGGATCTAGGTCAGCCCCAGCATTTT.